These 5 T cell receptor beta chains came from one sample sequenced in a study of T cells in localized non-small cell lung cancer. Data came from immunoSEQ multiplex PCR; TCRdb stores just in-frame clones and leaves some out. The sample has approximately 900 clones; roughly 27% are singletons. Sequenced here: normal lung tissue next to the tumor, sampled before any cancer treatment. These receptors came from an older male donor with stage I lung adenocarcinoma.

By share, this clone ranks as medium-sized. The rearrangement links TRBV11-3 to TRBJ1-5; D might be TRBD1 (5 bases). Trimming stripped 5 bases from V and 6 bases from J, with 17 bases between. CDR1 and CDR2 (germline): SGHNT, YENEEA. This CDR3 region has 15 residues. The CDR3 DNA reads as TGTGCCAGCAGCGTTGGGGCAACCCTCTCTCAGCCCCAGCATTTT. Protein product: CASSVGATLSQPQHF.

This clone has more than one count but fewer than ten. A read error may account for a junction end that differs from germline. This chain connects TRBV9 to TRBJ2-7; 9 bases agree with TRBD2. The CDR3 covers 14 residues. Per germline, CDR1 SGDLS and CDR2 YYNGEE. Written as DNA, the CDR3 is TGTGCCAGCAGCGTAGCAAGCGGGGGGCCTCGTTTGCACTTC. Translating it yields CASSVASGGPRLHF.

By share of the sample, this clone is large. This sequence joins TRBV11-3 and TRBJ2-1, with D possibly matching TRBD2 (5 bases). The CDR3 runs 16 residues. CDR1 and CDR2 from the germline V gene are SGHNT and YENEEA. V was trimmed by 1 base and J by 9 bases, leaving 19 bases between them. The DNA for the CDR3 is TGTGCCAGCAGCTTAGGGACTGGAACCCCTATCGGTGAGCAGTTCTTC. It yields the protein CASSLGTGTPIGEQFF.

This clone was found a few times. The V gene is TRBV19, the J gene TRBJ1-3; 8 bases are shared with TRBD1. V shed 8 bases and J 4 bases; nucleotides not matched to a gene: 4. The CDR3 consists of 13 residues. Germline V gene sequence: CDR1 LNHDA, CDR2 SQIVND (reference sequence). The CDR3 nucleotides read TGTGCCAGTGGACAGGGCGCAGGAAACACCATATATTTT. Its protein is CASGQGAGNTIYF.

The genes are TRBV6-8 and TRBJ2-2, with 9 bases fitting TRBD2. V shed 6 bases and J 1 base; nucleotides not matched to a gene: 6. The CDR3 totals 16 residues. CDR1 and CDR2 from the germline V gene are MNHGY and SAAAGT. The CDR3 DNA follows: TGTGCCAGCAGAATAGCGGGGGCCTTGAACACCGGGGAGCTGTTTTTT. It codes for CASRIAGALNTGELFF.